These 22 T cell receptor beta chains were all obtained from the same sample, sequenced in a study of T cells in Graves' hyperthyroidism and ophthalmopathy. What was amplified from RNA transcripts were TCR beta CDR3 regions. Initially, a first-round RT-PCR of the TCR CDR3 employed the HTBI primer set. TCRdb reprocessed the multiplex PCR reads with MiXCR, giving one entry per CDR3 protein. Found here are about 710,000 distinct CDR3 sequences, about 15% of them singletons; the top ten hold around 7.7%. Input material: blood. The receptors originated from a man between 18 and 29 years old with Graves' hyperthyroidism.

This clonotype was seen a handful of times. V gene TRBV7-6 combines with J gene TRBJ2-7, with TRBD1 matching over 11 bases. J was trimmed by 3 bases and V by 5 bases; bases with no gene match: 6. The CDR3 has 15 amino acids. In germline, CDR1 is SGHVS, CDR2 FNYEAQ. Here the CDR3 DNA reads TGTGCCAGCAGCCTAGGACAGGGGGCCCACTACGAGCAGTACTTC. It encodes CASSLGQGAHYEQYF. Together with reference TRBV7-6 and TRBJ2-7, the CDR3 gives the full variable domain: GAGVSQSPRYKVTKRGQDVALRCDPISGHVSLYWYRQALGQGPEFLTYFNYEAQQDKSGLPNDRFSAERPEGSISTLTIQRTEQRDSAMYRCASSLGQGAHYEQYFGPGTRLTVT.

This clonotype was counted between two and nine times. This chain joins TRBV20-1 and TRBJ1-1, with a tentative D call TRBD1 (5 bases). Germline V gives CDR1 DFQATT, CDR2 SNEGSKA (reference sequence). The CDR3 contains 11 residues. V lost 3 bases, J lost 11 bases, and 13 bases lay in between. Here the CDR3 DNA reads TGCAGTGCTAGGGGTGGCCGGGGGGCTTTCTTT. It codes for CSARGGRGAFF.

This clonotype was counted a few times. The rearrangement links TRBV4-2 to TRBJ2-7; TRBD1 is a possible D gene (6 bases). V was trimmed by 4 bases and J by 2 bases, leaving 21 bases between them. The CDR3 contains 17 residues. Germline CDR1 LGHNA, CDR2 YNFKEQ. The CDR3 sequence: CASSPQVGAHSPYEQYF. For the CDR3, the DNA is TGTGCCAGCAGCCCACAAGTGGGGGCCCATTCCCCCTACGAGCAGTACTTC.

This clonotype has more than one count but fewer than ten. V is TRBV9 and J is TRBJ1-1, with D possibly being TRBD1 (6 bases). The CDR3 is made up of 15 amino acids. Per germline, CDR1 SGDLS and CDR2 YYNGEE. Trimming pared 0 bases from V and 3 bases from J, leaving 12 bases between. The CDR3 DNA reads TGTGCCAGCAGCGTAGACCTACAGGGTCACACTGAAGCTTTCTTT. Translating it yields CASSVDLQGHTEAFF.

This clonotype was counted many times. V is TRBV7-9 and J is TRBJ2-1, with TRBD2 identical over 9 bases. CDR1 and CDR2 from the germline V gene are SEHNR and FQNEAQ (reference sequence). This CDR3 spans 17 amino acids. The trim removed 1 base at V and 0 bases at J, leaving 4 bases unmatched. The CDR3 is CASSLEETSGSYNEQFF. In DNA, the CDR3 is TGTGCCAGCAGCTTAGAGGAGACTAGCGGCTCCTACAATGAGCAGTTCTTC.

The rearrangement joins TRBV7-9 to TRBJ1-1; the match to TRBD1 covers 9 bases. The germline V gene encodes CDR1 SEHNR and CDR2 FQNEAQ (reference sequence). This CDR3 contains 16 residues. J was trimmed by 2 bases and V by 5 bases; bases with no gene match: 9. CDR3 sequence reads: CASSRGTGSPNTEAFF. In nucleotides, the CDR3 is TGTGCCAGCAGCCGAGGGACAGGGAGTCCCAACACTGAAGCTTTCTTT.

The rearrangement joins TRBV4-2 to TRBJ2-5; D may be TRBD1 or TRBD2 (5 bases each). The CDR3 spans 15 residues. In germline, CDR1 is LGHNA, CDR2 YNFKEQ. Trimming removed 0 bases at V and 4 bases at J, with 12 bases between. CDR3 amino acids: CASSQDRRGAETQYF. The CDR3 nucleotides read TGTGCCAGCAGCCAAGATAGGCGAGGGGCAGAGACCCAGTACTTC.

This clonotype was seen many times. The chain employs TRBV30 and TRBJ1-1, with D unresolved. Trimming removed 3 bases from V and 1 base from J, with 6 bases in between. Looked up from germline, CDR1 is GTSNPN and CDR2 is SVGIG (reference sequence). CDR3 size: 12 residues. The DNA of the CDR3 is TGTGCCTGGAGACACCGGAACACTGAAGCTTTCTTT. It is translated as CAWRHRNTEAFF.

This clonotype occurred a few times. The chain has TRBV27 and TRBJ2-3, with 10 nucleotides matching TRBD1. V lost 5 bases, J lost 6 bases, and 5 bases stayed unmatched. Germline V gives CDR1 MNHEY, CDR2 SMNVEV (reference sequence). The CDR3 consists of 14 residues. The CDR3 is CASSRRQGADTQYF. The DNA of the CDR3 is TGTGCCAGCAGTAGAAGACAGGGGGCTGATACGCAGTATTTT.

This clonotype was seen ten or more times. CDR3 in amino acids: CASSERTGNNSPLHF. The CDR3 region has the DNA TGTGCCAGCAGTGAGCGGACAGGGAATAATTCACCCCTCCACTTT. The V gene is TRBV6-1, the J gene TRBJ1-6, with 8 bases fitting TRBD1. Trimming took 3 bases from V and 5 from J; bases not matched to a gene: 3. Germline CDR1 is MNHNS and CDR2 is SASEGT. CDR3 size: 15 residues.

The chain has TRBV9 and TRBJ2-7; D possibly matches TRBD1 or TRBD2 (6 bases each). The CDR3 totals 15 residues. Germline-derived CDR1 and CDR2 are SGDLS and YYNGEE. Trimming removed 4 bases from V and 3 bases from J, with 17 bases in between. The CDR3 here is CASSQTGAEGYEQYF. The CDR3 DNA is TGTGCCAGCAGCCAGACGGGGGCGGAAGGCTACGAGCAGTACTTC.

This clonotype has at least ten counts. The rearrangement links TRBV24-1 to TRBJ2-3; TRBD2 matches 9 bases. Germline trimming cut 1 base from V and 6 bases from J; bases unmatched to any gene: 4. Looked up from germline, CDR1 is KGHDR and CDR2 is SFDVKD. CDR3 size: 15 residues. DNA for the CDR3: TGTGCCACCAGTGATTTCAGCGGGAGGACCGATACGCAGTATTTT. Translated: CATSDFSGRTDTQYF.

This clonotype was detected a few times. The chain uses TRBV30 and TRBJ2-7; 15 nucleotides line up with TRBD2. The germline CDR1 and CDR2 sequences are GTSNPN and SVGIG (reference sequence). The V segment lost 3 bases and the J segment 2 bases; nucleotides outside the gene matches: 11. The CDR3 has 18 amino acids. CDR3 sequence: CAWRGLGTSGRPTYEQYF. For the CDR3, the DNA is TGTGCCTGGAGGGGCCTCGGGACTAGCGGGAGGCCCACCTACGAGCAGTACTTC.

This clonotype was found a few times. The CDR3 spells CSVRPYQLAGISYEQYF. DNA for the CDR3: TGCAGTGTTCGGCCATACCAACTAGCGGGGATCTCCTACGAGCAGTACTTC. This chain links TRBV20-1 with TRBJ2-7, with 10 bases identical to TRBD2. Germline-derived CDR1 and CDR2 are DFQATT and SNEGSKA (reference sequence). This CDR3 is 17 amino acids long. V lost 7 bases, J lost 0 bases, and 15 bases stayed unmatched.

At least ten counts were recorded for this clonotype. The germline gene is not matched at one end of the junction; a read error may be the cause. Here the CDR3 DNA reads TGTGCCAGCAGAAGATTCCCGGGACATTGGAACTTC. This translates into CASRRFPGHWNF. The V call is TRBV28, the J call TRBJ2-7; a possible D gene is TRBD1 (6 bases). In germline, CDR1 is MDHEN, CDR2 SYDVKM. This CDR3 has 12 residues.

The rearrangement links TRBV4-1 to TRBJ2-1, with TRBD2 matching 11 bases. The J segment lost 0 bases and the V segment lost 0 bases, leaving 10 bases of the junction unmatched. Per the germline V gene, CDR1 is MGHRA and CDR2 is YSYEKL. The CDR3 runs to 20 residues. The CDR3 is CASSQDRRLAGTSSYNEQFF. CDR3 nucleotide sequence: TGCGCCAGCAGCCAAGATCGAAGACTAGCGGGAACAAGCTCCTACAATGAGCAGTTCTTC.

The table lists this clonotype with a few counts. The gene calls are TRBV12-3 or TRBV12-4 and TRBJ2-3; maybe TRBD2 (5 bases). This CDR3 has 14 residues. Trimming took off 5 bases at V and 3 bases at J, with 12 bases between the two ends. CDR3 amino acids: CASSITRFTDTQYF. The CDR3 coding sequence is TGTGCCAGCAGTATTACTAGGTTTACAGATACGCAGTATTTT.

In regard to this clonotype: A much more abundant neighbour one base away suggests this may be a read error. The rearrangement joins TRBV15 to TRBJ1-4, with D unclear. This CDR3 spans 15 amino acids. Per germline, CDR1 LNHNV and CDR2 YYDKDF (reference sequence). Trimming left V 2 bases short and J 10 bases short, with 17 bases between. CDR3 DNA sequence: TGTGCCACCAGCAGACCGTCGCCGGGGTGGGGAAAACTGTTTTTT. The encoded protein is CATSRPSPGWGKLFF.

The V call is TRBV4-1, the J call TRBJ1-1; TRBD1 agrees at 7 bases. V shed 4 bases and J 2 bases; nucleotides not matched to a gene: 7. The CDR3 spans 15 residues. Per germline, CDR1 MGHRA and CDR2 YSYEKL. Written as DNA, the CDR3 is TGCGCCAGCAGCCCAGGGGGTGGTATTAACACTGAAGCTTTCTTT. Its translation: CASSPGGGINTEAFF.

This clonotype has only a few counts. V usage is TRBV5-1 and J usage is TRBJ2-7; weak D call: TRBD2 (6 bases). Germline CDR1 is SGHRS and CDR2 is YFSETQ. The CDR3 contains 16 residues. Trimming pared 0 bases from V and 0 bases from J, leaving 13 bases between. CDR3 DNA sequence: TGCGCCAGCAGCTTGGATGGAATAGCGGTCTCCTACGAGCAGTACTTC. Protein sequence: CASSLDGIAVSYEQYF.

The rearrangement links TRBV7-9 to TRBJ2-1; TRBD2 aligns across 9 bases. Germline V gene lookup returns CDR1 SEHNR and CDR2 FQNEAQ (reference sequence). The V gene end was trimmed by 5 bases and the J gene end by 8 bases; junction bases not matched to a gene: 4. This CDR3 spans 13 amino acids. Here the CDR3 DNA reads TGTGCCAGCAGCAATAGCGGGAGCGATGAGCAGTTCTTC. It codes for CASSNSGSDEQFF.

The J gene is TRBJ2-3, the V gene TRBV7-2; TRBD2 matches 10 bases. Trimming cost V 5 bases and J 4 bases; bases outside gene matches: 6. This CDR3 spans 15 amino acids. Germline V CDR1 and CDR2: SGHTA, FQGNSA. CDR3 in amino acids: CASSARLAGADTQYF. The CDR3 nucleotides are TGTGCCAGCAGCGCCCGACTAGCGGGCGCAGATACGCAGTATTTT.